A selection of T cell receptor beta chains follows, all from one sample in a study of identical twins. TCRdb re-analysed the 5' RACE reads in MiXCR, keeping a single row per CDR3 protein. Of about 520,000 distinct CDR3 sequences in the sample, roughly a fifth were seen once. Another study also made use of these data, one on T cells expressing NK-cell markers.

Sequenced: CD4+ T cells sorted from blood. Every receptor here comes from a woman in her late teens or twenties in good health. Each CDR3 is given with its conserved first and last residue. The D gene is left open where the match is weak. Not every row has a clone size; where given, it reads once, few, many or a size class.

j_gene: TRBJ2-3
v_gene: TRBV9
d_gene: NA
abundance: NA
CDR3nt: TGTGCCAGCAGCGTAGACGTGGACGGTACGCAGTATTTT
CDR3aa: CASSVDVDGTQYF

j_gene: TRBJ2-2
v_gene: TRBV29-1
d_gene: NA
abundance: few
CDR3nt: TGCAGCGTTGAAGATCTGGCCCGGCGGAACACCGGGGAGCTGTTTTTT
CDR3aa: CSVEDLARRNTGELFF

j_gene: TRBJ2-3
v_gene: TRBV10-3
d_gene: NA
abundance: many
CDR3nt: TGTGCCATCAGTGAGTCTCGGGGCGCAGATACGCAGTATTTT
CDR3aa: CAISESRGADTQYF

j_gene: TRBJ2-1
v_gene: TRBV12-3/TRBV12-4
d_gene: TRBD2
abundance: NA
CDR3nt: TGTGCCAGCAGTTTGGGTTTGTCGACTAGCGGGTACAATGAGCAGTTCTTC
CDR3aa: CASSLGLSTSGYNEQFF

j_gene: TRBJ1-5
v_gene: TRBV27
d_gene: NA
abundance: few
CDR3nt: TGTGCCAGCAGCCGTTGGGGGGCCGAGCCCCAGCATTTT
CDR3aa: CASSRWGAEPQHF

j_gene: TRBJ2-1
v_gene: TRBV20-1
d_gene: NA
abundance: few
CDR3nt: TGCAGTGCTAGAGTTACAGGAGACAATGAGCAGTTCTTC
CDR3aa: CSARVTGDNEQFF

j_gene: TRBJ2-2
v_gene: TRBV7-9
d_gene: NA
abundance: NA
CDR3nt: TGTGCCAGCAGAATGAAAGAGGGGGAGCTGTTTTTT
CDR3aa: CASRMKEGELFF

j_gene: TRBJ2-5
v_gene: TRBV29-1
d_gene: NA
abundance: many
CDR3nt: TGCAGCGTTGACCCAGGGCAAGAGACCCAGTACTTC
CDR3aa: CSVDPGQETQYF

j_gene: TRBJ2-7
v_gene: TRBV6-2/TRBV6-3
d_gene: NA
abundance: NA
CDR3nt: TGTGCCAGCACCCGGGGAGGGACAGGCTCCTACGAGCAGTACTTC
CDR3aa: CASTRGGTGSYEQYF

j_gene: TRBJ1-1
v_gene: TRBV7-9
d_gene: TRBD1
abundance: few
CDR3nt: TGTGCCAGCAGCCCAATGACAGGGGAAGCTTTCTTT
CDR3aa: CASSPMTGEAFF

j_gene: TRBJ2-3
v_gene: TRBV9
d_gene: TRBD2
abundance: NA
CDR3nt: TGTGCCAGCAGCGGGTCCCGGGGAGGGACGGATACGCAGTATTTT
CDR3aa: CASSGSRGGTDTQYF

j_gene: TRBJ2-7
v_gene: TRBV5-1
d_gene: NA
abundance: many
CDR3nt: TGTGCCAGCAGCTTGGCTGGGGGAACCTACGAGCAGTACTTC
CDR3aa: CASSLAGGTYEQYF

j_gene: TRBJ1-3
v_gene: TRBV20-1
d_gene: NA
abundance: few
CDR3nt: TGCAGTGCTACCGAGAACTCTGGAAACACCATATATTTT
CDR3aa: CSATENSGNTIYF

j_gene: TRBJ2-7
v_gene: TRBV9
d_gene: TRBD2
abundance: NA
CDR3nt: TGTGCCAGCAGCGTACTAGCGGGGGAGGTCGACGAGCAGTACTTC
CDR3aa: CASSVLAGEVDEQYF

j_gene: TRBJ1-6
v_gene: TRBV10-1
d_gene: NA
abundance: NA
CDR3nt: TGCGCCAGCAGTGGAGGGCTGGATTCACCCCTCCACTTT
CDR3aa: CASSGGLDSPLHF

j_gene: TRBJ2-5
v_gene: TRBV5-1
d_gene: NA
abundance: few
CDR3nt: TGCGCCAGCAGCTTGGCGTCTGGGGTTGAGACCCAGTACTTC
CDR3aa: CASSLASGVETQYF

j_gene: TRBJ1-1
v_gene: TRBV20-1
d_gene: NA
abundance: few
CDR3nt: TGCAGTGCCAAGACCGGAGGGGGTGGCACTGAAGCTTTCTTT
CDR3aa: CSAKTGGGGTEAFF

j_gene: TRBJ2-7
v_gene: TRBV7-8
d_gene: TRBD1
abundance: NA
CDR3nt: TGTGCCAGCAGCCCCAGGGGGCCCTACGAGCAGTACTTC
CDR3aa: CASSPRGPYEQYF

j_gene: TRBJ2-1
v_gene: TRBV6-2/TRBV6-3
d_gene: TRBD2
abundance: medium-sized
CDR3nt: TGTGCCAGCAGTCGAGCGGGGACCTACAATGAGCAGTTCTTC
CDR3aa: CASSRAGTYNEQFF

j_gene: TRBJ2-7
v_gene: TRBV20-1
d_gene: TRBD2
abundance: NA
CDR3nt: TGCAGTGCTTCCAAACTAGCGGGGGCCTACGAGCAGTACTTC
CDR3aa: CSASKLAGAYEQYF

j_gene: TRBJ2-1
v_gene: TRBV20-1
d_gene: TRBD2
abundance: NA
CDR3nt: TGCAGTGCTCCAACGGGACTAGGGCTTAAAAATGAGCAGTTCTTC
CDR3aa: CSAPTGLGLKNEQFF

j_gene: TRBJ1-5
v_gene: TRBV5-6
d_gene: NA
abundance: few
CDR3nt: TGTGCCAGCAGCCGGGGCCAGGGCAATCAGCCCCAGCATTTT
CDR3aa: CASSRGQGNQPQHF

j_gene: TRBJ2-2
v_gene: TRBV11-2
d_gene: NA
abundance: once
CDR3nt: TGTGCCAGCAGCTGGACCGTCCGGAACACCGGGGAGCTGTTTTTT
CDR3aa: CASSWTVRNTGELFF

j_gene: TRBJ2-3
v_gene: TRBV20-1
d_gene: NA
abundance: few
CDR3nt: TGCAGTGCTAGCAGCGGTTACACAGATACGCAGTATTTT
CDR3aa: CSASSGYTDTQYF

j_gene: TRBJ2-3
v_gene: TRBV20-1
d_gene: NA
abundance: few
CDR3nt: TGCAGTGCTAGAGAGCTGTTGGGGTTTGATACGCAGTATTTT
CDR3aa: CSARELLGFDTQYF

j_gene: TRBJ2-2
v_gene: TRBV10-3
d_gene: TRBD2
abundance: many
CDR3nt: TGTGCCATCACTAGCGGGAACACCGGGGAGCTGTTTTTT
CDR3aa: CAITSGNTGELFF

j_gene: TRBJ2-6
v_gene: TRBV4-3
d_gene: NA
abundance: NA
CDR3nt: TGCGCCAGCAGCCAAGAGAGAATCTCTGGGGCCAACGTCCTGACTTTC
CDR3aa: CASSQERISGANVLTF

j_gene: TRBJ2-1
v_gene: TRBV9
d_gene: NA
abundance: few
CDR3nt: TGTGCCAGCAGCGTCAATCCGCGCCGAGAGCAGTTCTTC
CDR3aa: CASSVNPRREQFF

j_gene: TRBJ1-1
v_gene: TRBV20-1
d_gene: NA
abundance: NA
CDR3nt: TGCAGTGTGGGGGCCGCGGGAAACACTGAAGCTTTCTTT
CDR3aa: CSVGAAGNTEAFF

j_gene: TRBJ1-4
v_gene: TRBV12-3/TRBV12-4
d_gene: NA
abundance: NA
CDR3nt: TGTGCCAGCAGTTGGACGGGACGGATTAATGAAAAACTGTTTTTT
CDR3aa: CASSWTGRINEKLFF

j_gene: TRBJ1-5
v_gene: TRBV2
d_gene: NA
abundance: NA
CDR3nt: TGTGCCAGCAGTGATTCCGCAGGGGAGCAGCCCCAGCATTTT
CDR3aa: CASSDSAGEQPQHF

j_gene: TRBJ2-7
v_gene: TRBV5-8
d_gene: NA
abundance: NA
CDR3nt: TGTGCCAGCAGGTATAGCGAGACCTCCTACGAGCAGTACTTC
CDR3aa: CASRYSETSYEQYF

j_gene: TRBJ2-2
v_gene: TRBV5-1
d_gene: NA
abundance: many
CDR3nt: TGCGCCAGCAGTCGAGATACAGGTTCCCCCGGGGAGCTGTTTTTT
CDR3aa: CASSRDTGSPGELFF

j_gene: TRBJ1-2
v_gene: TRBV29-1
d_gene: TRBD1
abundance: many
CDR3nt: TGCAGCGCCTGGGACAGAGCTAACTATGGCTACACCTTC
CDR3aa: CSAWDRANYGYTF

j_gene: TRBJ1-3
v_gene: TRBV20-1
d_gene: NA
abundance: once
CDR3nt: TGCAGTGCTGGACTGAACTCTGGAAACACCATATATTTT
CDR3aa: CSAGLNSGNTIYF

j_gene: TRBJ2-7
v_gene: TRBV6-5
d_gene: TRBD2
abundance: many
CDR3nt: TGTGCCAGCAGTTACCTTAGCGGGAGGCGTTCCTACGAGCAGTACTTC
CDR3aa: CASSYLSGRRSYEQYF

j_gene: TRBJ1-2
v_gene: TRBV29-1
d_gene: NA
abundance: NA
CDR3nt: TGCAGGGGGGGGACGGAATCCTATGGCTACACCTTC
CDR3aa: CRGGTESYGYTF

j_gene: TRBJ1-1
v_gene: TRBV29-1
d_gene: NA
abundance: NA
CDR3nt: TGCAGCGTTGAAGCCCTTCTCAGAGAAGCTTTCTTT
CDR3aa: CSVEALLREAFF

j_gene: TRBJ2-6
v_gene: TRBV27
d_gene: NA
abundance: NA
CDR3nt: TGTGCCAGCAGTTTATGGAGTGGGGCCAACGTCCTGACTTTC
CDR3aa: CASSLWSGANVLTF

j_gene: TRBJ2-5
v_gene: TRBV6-5
d_gene: NA
abundance: few
CDR3nt: TGTGCCAGCAGTTACGCGGGGGCGGTCCAAGAGACCCAGTACTTC
CDR3aa: CASSYAGAVQETQYF

j_gene: TRBJ2-3
v_gene: TRBV12-3/TRBV12-4
d_gene: NA
abundance: NA
CDR3nt: TGTGCCAGCAGGGAGGACTTCCCCGGGAATACGCAGTATTTT
CDR3aa: CASREDFPGNTQYF

j_gene: TRBJ1-6
v_gene: TRBV12-3/TRBV12-4
d_gene: NA
abundance: few
CDR3nt: TGTGCCAGCAGTTTGGAGAGGTCTCGGTCACCCCTCCACTTT
CDR3aa: CASSLERSRSPLHF

j_gene: TRBJ2-7
v_gene: TRBV21-1
d_gene: NA
abundance: few
CDR3nt: TGTGCCAGCAGCATCGGACTAGCGGCGATTAGCTCCTACGAGCAGTACTTC
CDR3aa: CASSIGLAAISSYEQYF

j_gene: TRBJ2-1
v_gene: TRBV19
d_gene: TRBD2
abundance: NA
CDR3nt: TGTGCCAGTAGTATACTAGCGGGAATCATCCACAATGAGCAGTTCTTC
CDR3aa: CASSILAGIIHNEQFF

j_gene: TRBJ2-5
v_gene: TRBV5-1
d_gene: NA
abundance: NA
CDR3nt: TGCGCCAGCACCTTTGGCGGGACCCAAGAGACCCAGTACTTC
CDR3aa: CASTFGGTQETQYF

j_gene: TRBJ2-5
v_gene: TRBV7-6
d_gene: NA
abundance: NA
CDR3nt: TGTGCCAGCAGCACAAGACCCCGCGCCGGCGAGACCCAGTACTTC
CDR3aa: CASSTRPRAGETQYF

j_gene: TRBJ1-1
v_gene: TRBV29-1
d_gene: NA
abundance: NA
CDR3nt: TGCAGCGGTAAGAGGGGCGCCGACACTGAAGCTTTCTTT
CDR3aa: CSGKRGADTEAFF

j_gene: TRBJ2-1
v_gene: TRBV5-1
d_gene: TRBD2
abundance: few
CDR3nt: TGCGCCAGCAGCTTGGAGACGGGAGGCTTTATCGAGCAGTTCTTC
CDR3aa: CASSLETGGFIEQFF

j_gene: TRBJ2-5
v_gene: TRBV20-1
d_gene: TRBD2
abundance: once
CDR3nt: TGCAGTGCTAAAGCGGGGGCCGAAGAGACCCAGTACTTC
CDR3aa: CSAKAGAEETQYF

j_gene: TRBJ1-6
v_gene: TRBV6-5
d_gene: TRBD1
abundance: few
CDR3nt: TGTGCCAGCAGTTACAGGCCGGACAGGGAGGGTTCACCCCTCCACTTT
CDR3aa: CASSYRPDREGSPLHF

j_gene: TRBJ1-5
v_gene: TRBV12-3/TRBV12-4
d_gene: NA
abundance: NA
CDR3nt: TGTGCCAGCAGTTGGGGTCTGTTGGATCAGCCCCAGCATTTT
CDR3aa: CASSWGLLDQPQHF

j_gene: TRBJ2-7
v_gene: TRBV5-5
d_gene: TRBD2
abundance: many
CDR3nt: TGTGCCAGCAGCTTAATGGCGGGAGTTGAGCAGTACTTC
CDR3aa: CASSLMAGVEQYF

j_gene: TRBJ2-7
v_gene: TRBV5-1
d_gene: TRBD1
abundance: many
CDR3nt: TGCGCCAGCAGCCGGACAGGGACCTACGAGCAGTACTTC
CDR3aa: CASSRTGTYEQYF

j_gene: TRBJ2-3
v_gene: TRBV9
d_gene: NA
abundance: few
CDR3nt: TGTGCCAGCAAAGGCGGGGCAACCACAGATACGCAGTATTTT
CDR3aa: CASKGGATTDTQYF

j_gene: TRBJ1-2
v_gene: TRBV9
d_gene: NA
abundance: few
CDR3nt: TGTGCCAGCAGCGTAGGCCAGGGTGTCGTCTATGGCTACACCTTC
CDR3aa: CASSVGQGVVYGYTF

j_gene: TRBJ1-1
v_gene: TRBV4-1
d_gene: NA
abundance: NA
CDR3nt: TGCGCCAGCAGCCAAGAAAGGACCACTGAAGCTTTCTTT
CDR3aa: CASSQERTTEAFF

j_gene: TRBJ2-5
v_gene: TRBV20-1
d_gene: NA
abundance: once
CDR3nt: TGCAGTGCCCCCGCCGCGGGGGAGACCCAGTACTTC
CDR3aa: CSAPAAGETQYF

j_gene: TRBJ2-1
v_gene: TRBV20-1
d_gene: TRBD2
abundance: many
CDR3nt: TGCAGTGCTAGCGGGGGGGCCTCCTACAATGAGCAGTTCTTC
CDR3aa: CSASGGASYNEQFF

j_gene: TRBJ2-3
v_gene: TRBV20-1
d_gene: TRBD2
abundance: NA
CDR3nt: TGCAGCGTGACTAGCGGGGCTCTCGGCACAGATACGCAGTATTTT
CDR3aa: CSVTSGALGTDTQYF